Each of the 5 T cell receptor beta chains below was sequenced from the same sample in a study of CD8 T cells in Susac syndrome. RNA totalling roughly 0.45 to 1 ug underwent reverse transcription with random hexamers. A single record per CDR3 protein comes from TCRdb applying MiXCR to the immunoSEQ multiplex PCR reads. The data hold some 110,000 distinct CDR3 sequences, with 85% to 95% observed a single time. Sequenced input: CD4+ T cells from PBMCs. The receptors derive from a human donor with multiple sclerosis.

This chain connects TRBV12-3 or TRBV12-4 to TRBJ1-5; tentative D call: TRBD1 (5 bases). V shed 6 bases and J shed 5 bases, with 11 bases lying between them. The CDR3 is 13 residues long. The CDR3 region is CASRQGQHQPQHF. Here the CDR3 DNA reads TGTGCCAGCAGGCAGGGCCAACATCAGCCCCAGCATTTT.

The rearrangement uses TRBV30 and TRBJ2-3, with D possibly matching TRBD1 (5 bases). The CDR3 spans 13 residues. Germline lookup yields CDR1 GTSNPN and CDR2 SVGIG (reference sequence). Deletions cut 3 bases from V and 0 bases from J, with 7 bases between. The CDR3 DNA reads TGTGCCTGGAGAAGGGGCAGCACAGATACGCAGTATTTT. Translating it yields CAWRRGSTDTQYF.

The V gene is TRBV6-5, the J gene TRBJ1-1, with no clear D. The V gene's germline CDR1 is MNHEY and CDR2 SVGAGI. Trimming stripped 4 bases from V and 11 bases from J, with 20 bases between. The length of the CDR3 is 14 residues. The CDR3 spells CASSFKGPNNGAFF. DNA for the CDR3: TGTGCCAGCAGTTTCAAAGGCCCAAACAATGGGGCTTTCTTT.

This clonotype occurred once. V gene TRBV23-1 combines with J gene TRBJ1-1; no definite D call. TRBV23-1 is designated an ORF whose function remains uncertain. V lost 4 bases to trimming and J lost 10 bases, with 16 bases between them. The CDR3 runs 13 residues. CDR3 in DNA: TGCGCCAGCAGTCTCCACTCGGCCCCTGGAGCTTTCTTT. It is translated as CASSLHSAPGAFF.

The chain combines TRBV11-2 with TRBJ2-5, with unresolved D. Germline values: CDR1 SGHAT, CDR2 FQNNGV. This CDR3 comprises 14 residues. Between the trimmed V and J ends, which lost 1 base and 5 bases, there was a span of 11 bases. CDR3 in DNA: TGTGCCAGCAGCTTAGTTGCGGCCCACGAGACCCAGTACTTC. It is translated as CASSLVAAHETQYF.